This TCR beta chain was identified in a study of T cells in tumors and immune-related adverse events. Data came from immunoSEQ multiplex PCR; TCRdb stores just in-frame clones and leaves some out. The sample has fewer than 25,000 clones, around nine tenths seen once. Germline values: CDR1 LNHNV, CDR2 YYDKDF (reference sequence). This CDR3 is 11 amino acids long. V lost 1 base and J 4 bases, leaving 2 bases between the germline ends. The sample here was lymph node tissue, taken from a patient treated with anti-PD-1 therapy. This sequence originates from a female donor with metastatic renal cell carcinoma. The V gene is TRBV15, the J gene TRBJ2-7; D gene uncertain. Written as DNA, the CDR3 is TGTGCCACCAGCAGAGGGTACGAGCAGTACTTC. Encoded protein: CATSRGYEQYF.